A selection of T cell receptor beta chains follows, all from one sample in a study of T cells expressing NK-cell markers. Following a re-call of the 5' RACE reads, TCRdb has one entry per CDR3 protein and lacks DNA. The sample data list some 280,000 distinct CDR3 sequences. The sequencing input was blood T cells: a sorted CD56 or NKG2C T cell subset, CD4+ or CD8+ T cells, or bulk PBMC T cells (not recorded which). These receptors were obtained from a man aged 18 to 35 in good health. CDR3s include the opening cysteine and the closing phenylalanine or tryptophan. The order of the fields is V gene, J gene, CDR3 protein.

>TRBV2|TRBJ2-5
CASGPLIQETQYF
>TRBV12-3/TRBV12-4|TRBJ2-5
CASSMGGQIQETQYF
>TRBV6-1|TRBJ1-2
CASRKGQGDYGYTF
>TRBV7-6|TRBJ2-6
CASSPGQGATGANVLTF
>TRBV29-1|TRBJ1-1
CSVETAARGEAFF
>TRBV7-6|TRBJ1-5
CASSPDSSNQPQHF
>TRBV5-5|TRBJ1-1
CASSSTGVTEAFF
>TRBV27|TRBJ2-1
CASSGSGRARNEQFF
>TRBV7-2|TRBJ1-6
CASSLDGVSYNSPLHF
>TRBV5-5|TRBJ2-1
CASSSKAVAYNEQFF
>TRBV28|TRBJ2-7
CASSLKGAEQYF
>TRBV5-1|TRBJ2-1
CASSLRLVARINEQFF
>TRBV4-3|TRBJ2-1
CASSPVAGGVDEQFF
>TRBV29-1|TRBJ2-3
CSVASGAGVDTQYF
>TRBV7-2|TRBJ2-7
CASSLEAGTGEQYF
>TRBV10-3|TRBJ2-6
CAIGSGDSGANVLTF
>TRBV7-8|TRBJ2-1
CASSLAQGEQFF
>TRBV20-1|TRBJ2-1
CSASRDKHNEQFF
>TRBV28|TRBJ2-1
CASSLGDRGNNEQFF
>TRBV11-2|TRBJ2-1
CASSFGGGLSYNEQFF
>TRBV29-1|TRBJ2-7
CSVNSKRGPYEQYF
>TRBV27|TRBJ2-4
CASSLAATGAKNIQYF
>TRBV20-1|TRBJ1-1
CSAQQTNTEAFF
>TRBV6-2/TRBV6-3|TRBJ2-2
CASSLGDWTGELFF
>TRBV12-3/TRBV12-4|TRBJ2-1
CASSLLGGKSEEQFF
>TRBV29-1|TRBJ2-3
CSDRDRNTDTQYF
>TRBV30|TRBJ2-3
CAWSVPSGDTNTQYF
>TRBV18|TRBJ1-1
CASSPPDRGRLGNTEAFF
>TRBV12-3/TRBV12-4|TRBJ1-5
CASSPVQGRGNQPQHF
>TRBV7-2|TRBJ2-1
CASSLAGPTAEQFF
>TRBV6-1|TRBJ2-2
CASNNVLSGELFF
>TRBV18|TRBJ2-5
CASSPLRTGPLGETQYF
>TRBV20-1|TRBJ2-1
CSAIPGSLRSYYNEQFF
>TRBV30|TRBJ1-4
CAWGRGGPNEKLFF
>TRBV20-1|TRBJ2-3
CSARAPEPDTQYF
>TRBV10-3|TRBJ1-4
CAIGETSEKLFF
>TRBV7-8|TRBJ2-1
CASSLVRAPNEQFF